This entry is about one TCR beta chain. The repertoire was sequenced with immunoSEQ multiplex PCR; TCRdb's copy has only in-frame clones and lacks some. The sample shows around 60,000 clones, more than 85% of them seen only once. V gave up 0 bases and J gave up 12 bases; unmatched junction bases: 8. Germline V gene data show CDR1 as MNHEY and CDR2 as SVGAGI. This CDR3 has 15 amino acids. This sample is part of a study of technical replicates of blood from several donors. The sequenced material came from PBMCs. The V and J genes are TRBV6-5 and TRBJ1-3; 10 bases are shared with TRBD1. The receptor's source is a human donor in good health. Some clones in this sample may be carry-over from other donors' samples. CDR3 residues: CASSYSGTGDSGIYF. The CDR3, as DNA: TGTGCCAGCAGTTACTCAGGGACAGGGGATTCGGGCATATATTTT.